Below, 22 T cell receptor beta chains from the same sample are listed, as sequenced in a study of cytomegalovirus exposure and HLA in healthy donors. The PCR made use of 60 Vbeta and 13 Jbeta primers. The repertoire was sequenced with immunoSEQ multiplex PCR; TCRdb's copy has only in-frame clones and lacks some. The data contain about 150,000 clones, 60% to 85% of them singletons. Sequencing input: PBMCs. Every receptor here comes from a woman aged 40 to 50 in good health and CMV-seropositive.

The V gene is TRBV5-5, the J gene TRBJ2-5; 7 positions agree with TRBD1. With the DNA end fitting TRBJ2-7 better, the J assignment may be wrong. This CDR3 is 14 amino acids long. Germline V gene sequence: CDR1 SGHKS, CDR2 YYEKEE (reference sequence). The CDR3 DNA is TGTGCCAGCAGCTACACAGGGGTCTGGGACGAGCAGTACTTC. It yields the protein CASSYTGVWDEQYF.

This chain uses TRBV10-2 with TRBJ2-7; TRBD1 matches at 8 bases. Germline values: CDR1 WSHSY, CDR2 SAAADI. The CDR3 runs to 14 residues. V dropped 2 bases and J dropped 2; count of bases not matched to a gene: 2. CDR3 sequence: CASSEPGQAYEQYF. For the CDR3, the DNA is TGCGCCAGCAGTGAGCCGGGACAGGCCTACGAGCAGTACTTC.

This clone has just a few counts. This chain connects TRBV6-6 to TRBJ2-7; 9 bases align to TRBD1. The V gene end was trimmed by 6 bases and the J gene end by 5 bases; junction bases not matched to a gene: 11. Germline CDR1 is MNHNY and CDR2 is SVGAGI (reference sequence). The CDR3 sequence is 15 residues long. CDR3 nucleotide sequence: TGTGCCAGCAGCGCAAATTACAGGGGGCTAAACGAGCAGTACTTC. This sequence encodes CASSANYRGLNEQYF.

The chain has TRBV11-2 and TRBJ1-2; D perhaps matches TRBD1 (6 bases). CDR1 and CDR2 (germline): SGHAT, FQNNGV. This CDR3 is 16 amino acids long. V was pared by 5 bases and J by 8 bases, with 24 bases between. DNA for the CDR3: TGTGCCAGCAGCACAATCAGGGGTCCCCATATCGGCGGCTACACCTTC. Translating gives CASSTIRGPHIGGYTF.

This clone was detected only once. The conserved phenylalanine or tryptophan normally closing the CDR3 is absent here, so this likely arose from a read error. The V call is TRBV30, the J call TRBJ1-1, with D perhaps TRBD1 (6 bases). V lost 8 bases and J 0 bases, leaving 16 bases between the germline ends. The V gene's germline CDR1 is GTSNPN and CDR2 SVGIG (reference sequence). The CDR3 is 14 residues long. As DNA, the CDR3 is TGTGCCAGGACCAAGGACAGCTTGAACACTGAAGCTTTCCTT. It specifies CARTKDSLNTEAFL.

V is TRBV30 and J is TRBJ2-3, with TRBD2 matching 7 bases. Per germline, CDR1 GTSNPN and CDR2 SVGIG (reference sequence). This CDR3 has 13 residues. CDR3 nucleotides: TGTGCGACGGGGGAGGGATCCACAGATACGCAGTATTTT. It specifies CATGEGSTDTQYF. The entire variable domain, with the rest obtained from reference TRBV30 and TRBJ2-3, is as follows: SQTIHQWPATLVQPVGSPLSLECTVEGTSNPNLYWYRQAAGRGLQLLFYSVGIGQISSEVPQNLSASRPQDRQFILSSKKLLLSDSGFYLCATGEGSTDTQYFGPGTRLTVL.

The chain combines TRBV7-3 with TRBJ1-5; D remains ambiguous. The germline V gene has CDR1 SGHTA and CDR2 FQGTGA. The V gene lost 2 bases and the J gene lost 5 bases, with 10 bases spanning the gap. This CDR3 contains 14 residues. The CDR3 coding sequence is TGTGCCAGCAGCTTAGTCAACGGGTATCAGCCCCAGCATTTT. This translates into CASSLVNGYQPQHF.

This clone occurred a few times. The CDR3 region has the DNA TGTGCCAGCAGCACCCGGACTAGCGGGGTACACACCGGGGAGCTGTTTTTT. Residues: CASSTRTSGVHTGELFF. V is TRBV11-2 and J is TRBJ2-2; 12 bases line up with TRBD2. The trim removed 5 bases at V and 3 bases at J, leaving 7 bases unmatched. The CDR3 runs to 17 residues. CDR1 is SGHAT and CDR2 is FQNNGV in the germline V gene.

This chain joins TRBV9 and TRBJ2-5; TRBD1 agrees at 7 bases. The DNA end lines up better with TRBJ2-7; the J call may be wrong. Germline-derived CDR1 and CDR2 are SGDLS and YYNGEE. The CDR3 is made up of 15 amino acids. CDR3 nucleotides: TGTGCCAGCAGTAAATACGGGACAGACTCCTACGAGCAGTACTTC. Amino acids: CASSKYGTDSYEQYF.

The J gene is TRBJ2-2, the V gene TRBV7-9; the match to TRBD1 covers 10 bases. The trim removed 5 bases at V and 6 bases at J, leaving 0 bases unmatched. CDR1 and CDR2 (germline): SEHNR, FQNEAQ (reference sequence). CDR3 length: 13 residues. The CDR3, as DNA: TGTGCCAGCAGCGGGACAGGGGCCGGGGAGCTGTTTTTT. It translates to CASSGTGAGELFF. Variable domain in full (rest from reference TRBV7-9 and TRBJ2-2): DTGVSQNPRHKITKRGQNVTFRCDPISEHNRLYWYRQTLGQGPEFLTYFQNEAQLEKSRLLSDRFSAERPKGSFSTLEIQRTEQGDSAMYLCASSGTGAGELFFGEGSRLTVL.

This clone has only a few counts. The rearrangement uses TRBV5-6 and TRBJ1-2; D is unclear. The CDR3 covers 12 residues. Trimming left V 4 bases short and J 4 bases short, with 8 bases between. Germline V CDR1 and CDR2: SGHDT, YYEEEE. In DNA, the CDR3 is TGTGCCAGCAGCGCCGAGGGCTATGGCTACACCTTC. Residues: CASSAEGYGYTF.

CDR3 nucleotides: TGTGCCAGCAGCCGTATAGCGGGGGGATCGAGGAATGAGCAGTTCTTC. The encoded protein is CASSRIAGGSRNEQFF. V gene TRBV7-2 combines with J gene TRBJ2-1, with 10 bases lining up with TRBD2. Germline CDR1 is SGHTA and CDR2 is FQGNSA. The CDR3 spans 16 residues. Trimming cost V 5 bases and J 7 bases; bases outside gene matches: 11.

In this sample, this clone turned up a few times. The gene calls are TRBV18 and TRBJ2-3, with 10 nucleotides matching TRBD1. CDR3 length: 17 amino acids. Germline values: CDR1 KGHSH, CDR2 LQKENI. J gave up 0 bases and V 3 bases, and 6 bases lay outside the gene matches. CDR3 amino acids: CASSPSQGQGSTDTQYF. CDR3 nucleotides: TGTGCCAGCTCACCCTCCCAGGGACAGGGGAGCACAGATACGCAGTATTTT.

The table lists this clone with a few counts. This rearrangement joins TRBV6-1 to TRBJ1-5; 8 nucleotides match TRBD1. Germline V gene data show CDR1 as MNHNS and CDR2 as SASEGT. Unmatched junction bases numbered 7, after V lost 10 bases and J lost 2 bases. The CDR3 is made up of 14 amino acids. The CDR3 loop reads CATHQGAGNQPQHF. In DNA form, the CDR3 reads TGTGCCACACACCAGGGGGCCGGCAATCAGCCCCAGCATTTT.

The CDR3 spells CASSEGTADTGELFF. DNA for the CDR3: TGTGCCAGCAGTGAGGGGACAGCTGACACCGGGGAGCTGTTTTTT. This chain links TRBV6-1 with TRBJ2-2; 7 nucleotides agree with TRBD1. J lost 3 bases, V lost 3 bases, and 4 bases had no gene match. The CDR3 loop spans 15 amino acids. Per the germline V gene, CDR1 is MNHNS and CDR2 is SASEGT.

The rearrangement links TRBV13 to TRBJ2-1; the match to TRBD1 covers 10 bases. The CDR3 spans 13 residues. Per germline, CDR1 PRHDT and CDR2 FYEKMQ (reference sequence). V was pared by 3 bases and J by 7 bases, with 0 bases of the junction left unmatched. The DNA of the CDR3 is TGTGCCAGCAGCTTGGGACAGGGGAATGAGCAGTTCTTC. Translation: CASSLGQGNEQFF.

J is TRBJ1-1 and V is TRBV6-5; 7 bases are shared with TRBD1. The CDR3 consists of 16 residues. J lost 1 base, V lost 2 bases, and 7 bases had no gene match. From germline, CDR1 is MNHEY and CDR2 SVGAGI. The CDR3 DNA reads TGTGCCAGCAGTTACATAAAGGGACAGCCGAACACTGAAGCTTTCTTT. It codes for CASSYIKGQPNTEAFF.

Turning to this clone: Different DNA sequences within this sample yield the same CDR3. The chain carries TRBV18 and TRBJ2-3; D unclear. In germline, CDR1 is KGHSH, CDR2 LQKENI. V lost 3 bases and J 4 bases, leaving 2 bases between the germline ends. The CDR3 totals 11 residues. The CDR3, as DNA: TGTGCCAGCTCACCCGCAGATACGCAGTATTTT. It translates to CASSPADTQYF.

The chain has TRBV19 and TRBJ2-4; a weak D match, TRBD2 (6 bases). Germline lookup yields CDR1 LNHDA and CDR2 SQIVND (reference sequence). The CDR3 runs 15 residues. Trimming took off 6 bases at V and 2 bases at J, with 14 bases between the two ends. DNA of the CDR3: TGTGCCAGTAGCGACGGGGGTTCGACCAAAAACATTCAGTACTTC. Its translation: CASSDGGSTKNIQYF.

As DNA, the CDR3 is TGCGCCAGCAGCTCCCGGGACAGGGACGAGCAGTACTTC. Translating gives CASSSRDRDEQYF. This chain uses TRBV5-1 with TRBJ2-7; TRBD1 matches at 9 bases. The CDR3 is 13 amino acids. Germline V lookup: CDR1 SGHRS, CDR2 YFSETQ. V lost 3 bases to trimming and J lost 5 bases; unmatched junction nucleotides: 3.

The V and J genes are TRBV19 and TRBJ1-5; a possible D gene is TRBD1 (5 bases). The V end lost 3 bases, the J end lost 6 bases, and 12 bases lay between the germline ends. The CDR3 sequence is 14 residues long. Germline V CDR1 and CDR2: LNHDA, SQIVND (reference sequence). CDR3 sequence (DNA): TGTGCCAGTAGTATGGGGCAGGGAGGTCAGCCCCAGCATTTT. Protein product: CASSMGQGGQPQHF.

The rearrangement joins TRBV11-2 to TRBJ2-3; 13 bases map to TRBD2. The CDR3 has 18 residues. The germline gives CDR1 SGHAT, CDR2 FQNNGV. The J segment lost 4 bases and the V segment lost 5 bases, leaving 12 bases of the junction unmatched. The CDR3: CASSPWGGTSGAADTQYF. CDR3 DNA: TGTGCCAGCAGCCCATGGGGGGGGACTAGCGGGGCGGCAGATACGCAGTATTTT.